Below are 10 T cell receptor beta chains sequenced from a single sample in a study of Graves' ophthalmopathy and Graves' hyperthyroidism. Beta-chain TCR CDR3 regions were amplified from RNA transcripts. First-round RT-PCR employed HTBI primers, with a second-round multiplex PCR after it. MiXCR was run by TCRdb on the multiplex PCR reads, yielding one entry per CDR3 protein. In the table there are approximately 150,000 distinct CDR3 sequences, 39% of which are singletons. Source material: peripheral blood. The receptors stem from a man younger than 45 with Graves' ophthalmopathy.

This clonotype is a singleton in its sample. The rearrangement links TRBV7-2 to TRBJ2-5; possible D gene TRBD2, 6 bases. Germline CDR1 is SGHTA and CDR2 is FQGNSA. V gave up 6 bases and J gave up 7 bases, with 18 bases separating them. The CDR3 is made up of 14 amino acids. In DNA, the CDR3 is TGTGCCAGCAGTCCACGACGGGACTCACGGACCCAGTACTTC. As protein: CASSPRRDSRTQYF.

This clonotype came up many times. The gene calls are TRBV2 and TRBJ1-2; D gene uncertain. The CDR3 has 11 amino acids. CDR1 and CDR2 (germline): SNHLY, FYNNEI. Trimming took off 6 bases at V and 2 bases at J, with 4 bases between the two ends. CDR3 DNA sequence: TGTGCCAGCAGCCCCAACTATGGCTACACCTTC. Translating gives CASSPNYGYTF.

With respect to this clonotype: The germline gene is not matched at one end of the junction; a read error may be the cause. V usage is TRBV2 and J usage is TRBJ2-2, with no clear D. Germline V lookup: CDR1 SNHLY, CDR2 FYNNEI. CDR3 length: 12 amino acids. As DNA, the CDR3 is TGTGCCAGCAGAGAAGCAATCGGGGAGCTGTTTTTT. It yields the protein CASREAIGELFF.

This clonotype was detected ten times or more. The chain combines TRBV19 with TRBJ2-3; 12 positions agree with TRBD2. The germline gives CDR1 LNHDA, CDR2 SQIVND (reference sequence). The V and J ends lost 7 bases and 6 bases, in that order; junction bases with no gene match: 8. The CDR3 consists of 15 residues. The CDR3 region is CASMRLAGVSDTQYF. DNA of the CDR3: TGTGCCAGTATGCGACTAGCGGGAGTTTCTGATACGCAGTATTTT.

This clonotype appeared many times. The chain couples TRBV20-1 to TRBJ1-5, with no clear D. This CDR3 has 14 amino acids. Trimming left V 0 bases short and J 4 bases short, with 10 bases between. Germline CDR1 DFQATT, CDR2 SNEGSKA (reference sequence). Here the CDR3 DNA reads TGCAGTGCTAGAGATAGGTCAGGTAATCAGCCCCAGCATTTT. It codes for CSARDRSGNQPQHF.

Many counts were recorded for this clonotype. The chain carries TRBV5-1 and TRBJ2-5; D may correspond to TRBD1 or TRBD2 (5 bases each). V was pared by 4 bases and J by 1 base, with 11 bases between. The CDR3 extends over 14 amino acids. Germline V CDR1 and CDR2: SGHRS, YFSETQ. The DNA of the CDR3 is TGCGCCAGCAGCCAGGGACGGTCCCAAGAGACCCAGTACTTC. Translated, it gives CASSQGRSQETQYF.

The table lists this clonotype with many counts. The chain recombines TRBV7-9 with TRBJ1-1; D not resolved. The CDR3 contains 13 residues. V lost 7 bases and J lost 1, with 10 bases in between. Germline assignment: CDR1 SEHNR and CDR2 FQNEAQ (reference sequence). CDR3 sequence (DNA): TGTGCCAGCAACCCACAGAGGAACACTGAAGCTTTCTTT. As protein: CASNPQRNTEAFF. Full variable domain (missing parts from reference TRBV7-9 and TRBJ1-1): DTGVSQNPRHKITKRGQNVTFRCDPISEHNRLYWYRQTLGQGPEFLTYFQNEAQLEKSRLLSDRFSAERPKGSFSTLEIQRTEQGDSAMYLCASNPQRNTEAFFGQGTRLTVV.

By sample share, this clonotype is medium-sized. The V call is TRBV6-1, the J call TRBJ1-1, with unresolved D. The CDR3 loop spans 14 amino acids. The V gene lost 4 bases and the J gene lost 1 base, with 10 bases spanning the gap. Germline CDR1 and CDR2: MNHNS and SASEGT. CDR3 nucleotide sequence: TGTGCCAGCAGTGCCGGCGTAGAGAACACTGAAGCTTTCTTT. It is translated as CASSAGVENTEAFF.

This clonotype was observed many times. The V gene is TRBV12-3 or TRBV12-4, the J gene TRBJ1-6; D remains ambiguous. V was clipped by 1 base and J by 6 bases, with 7 bases between them. The CDR3 extends over 14 amino acids. CDR3 protein: CASSLVELNSPLHF. DNA for the CDR3: TGTGCCAGCAGTTTAGTGGAGCTTAATTCACCCCTCCACTTT.

This clonotype was found many times. The CDR3 end shows no conserved phenylalanine or tryptophan, and so a read error is likely. This chain joins TRBV12-3 or TRBV12-4 and TRBJ1-2; D is unclear. Between the trimmed V and J ends, which lost 6 bases and 2 bases, there was a span of 16 bases. This CDR3 is built from 15 residues. The CDR3 bases are TGTGCCAGCAGACCTCTAGCCGGGATAAACTATGGCTACACCCTC. This encodes CASRPLAGINYGYTL.